Presented here are 8 T cell receptor beta chains from one specimen sequenced in a study of shared clonotypes between healthy human individuals. Measured with immunoSEQ multiplex PCR; TCRdb has only the in-frame clones, and not every one. Of around 620,000 clones in the sample, 90% to 95% were seen once. CD45RO-negative cells were positively selected for CCR7, leaving out terminally differentiated effector memory CD45RA+ cells. The specimen sequenced was naive CD8+ T cells sorted from blood. The receptors derive from a woman aged 25-40 years in good health.

The V call is TRBV7-2, the J call TRBJ2-7, with TRBD2 matching 7 bases. This CDR3 spans 16 amino acids. Germline lookup yields CDR1 SGHTA and CDR2 FQGNSA. V dropped 1 base and J dropped 0; count of bases not matched to a gene: 6. CDR3 amino acids: CASSLDASGGSYEQYF. In DNA form, the CDR3 reads TGTGCCAGCAGCTTAGATGCTAGCGGAGGCTCCTACGAGCAGTACTTC.

This sequence joins TRBV7-9 and TRBJ2-7; D possibly uses TRBD1 or TRBD2 (5 bases each). With 1 base removed from V and 2 bases from J, the gap between germline ends came to 15 bases. The CDR3 runs 16 residues. Germline CDR1 reads SEHNR; CDR2 reads FQNEAQ (reference sequence). CDR3 sequence (DNA): TGTGCCAGCAGCTTAGTAGGGACGGATTTCCCCTACGAGCAGTACTTC. Protein sequence: CASSLVGTDFPYEQYF.

The chain carries TRBV28 and TRBJ2-1, with 11 bases aligning to TRBD2. CDR1 is MDHEN, CDR2 SYDVKM, per germline. The ends lost 5 bases at V and 8 bases at J; junction bases unmatched: 23. The CDR3 is 20 amino acids. The CDR3 DNA is TGTGCCAGCAGTCCACTGACAGTCGACGGGACTAGCGGCCATTTGGATGAGCAGTTCTTC. Protein: CASSPLTVDGTSGHLDEQFF.

The V call is TRBV5-6, the J call TRBJ2-7; the D is unclear. V lost 0 bases, J lost 6 bases, and 7 bases lay in between. This CDR3 comprises 12 residues. Germline V gene data show CDR1 as SGHDT and CDR2 as YYEEEE. CDR3 protein: CASSLEHGEQYF. CDR3 in DNA: TGTGCCAGCAGCTTGGAGCACGGCGAGCAGTACTTC.

About this clone itself: Distinct nucleotide sequences in the sample also encode this CDR3. The V and J genes are TRBV28 and TRBJ1-5; D is uncertain. Germline CDR1 reads MDHEN; CDR2 reads SYDVKM. Trimming removed 1 base from V and 2 bases from J, with 6 bases in between. This CDR3 has 14 amino acids. CDR3 in amino acids: CASSLLRGNQPQHF. CDR3 DNA sequence: TGTGCCAGCAGTTTATTGAGGGGCAATCAGCCCCAGCATTTT.

This clone was observed once. The rearrangement links TRBV5-6 to TRBJ2-2, with D perhaps matching TRBD2 (5 bases). The germline V gene encodes CDR1 SGHDT and CDR2 YYEEEE. The V end lost 6 bases, the J end lost 2 bases, and 11 bases lay between the germline ends. The CDR3 totals 14 residues. The CDR3 is CASTEDYNTGELFF. The CDR3 region has the DNA TGTGCCAGCACCGAAGACTACAACACCGGGGAGCTGTTTTTT.

This rearrangement joins TRBV4-1 to TRBJ2-7; 9 nucleotides match TRBD1. This CDR3 is 17 amino acids long. V shed 4 bases, J shed 5 bases, and the junction held 15 bases outside the gene matches. CDR1 is MGHRA, CDR2 YSYEKL, per germline. CDR3 residues: CASSPTDLTGGINEQYF. In DNA, the CDR3 is TGCGCCAGCAGCCCGACCGACCTGACAGGGGGTATCAACGAGCAGTACTTC.

A single count supports this clone. The chain carries TRBV2 and TRBJ2-2; 12 positions agree with TRBD2. V lost 1 base, J lost 0 bases, and 9 bases stayed unmatched. The CDR3 totals 20 residues. Germline CDR1 and CDR2: SNHLY and FYNNEI. The CDR3 nucleotides are TGTGCCAGCAGTGAAGGGGTACTAGCGGGAGGTCTCGCGAACACCGGGGAGCTGTTTTTT. It translates to CASSEGVLAGGLANTGELFF.